The 26 T cell receptor beta chains below all came from one sample that was sequenced in a study of radiotherapy plus CTLA-4 blockade in lung cancer. Clones were read by immunoSEQ multiplex PCR, and TCRdb kept only the in-frame ones, dropping some. This sample carries some 52,000 clones, 79% of them seen once, and the ten largest clones take 2.5% to 4%. The material sequenced was peripheral blood, taken from a patient treated with radiotherapy plus ipilimumab. The receptors here all came from a human donor with non-small cell lung cancer who had a partial response to radiotherapy plus ipilimumab.

This rearrangement joins TRBV27 to TRBJ2-7, with TRBD1 as a possible D gene (5 bases). V was cut by 6 bases and J by 0 bases, with 12 bases left in between. CDR1 is MNHEY, CDR2 SMNVEV, per germline (reference sequence). The CDR3 runs to 14 residues. The CDR3 DNA reads as TGTGCCAGCAGCCAACAGGAGAGCTCCTACGAGCAGTACTTC. Translated, it gives CASSQQESSYEQYF.

The chain recombines TRBV28 with TRBJ2-7; 9 nucleotides line up with TRBD1. The CDR3 runs 14 residues. Germline V gene data show CDR1 as MDHEN and CDR2 as SYDVKM. Germline trimming cut 6 bases from V and 2 bases from J; bases unmatched to any gene: 5. Written as DNA, the CDR3 is TGTGCCAGCAGGTCCGGGACAGGGCCCTACGAGCAGTACTTC. Its protein product is CASRSGTGPYEQYF.

The CDR3 region is CAISESAGTNYGYTF. CDR3 DNA sequence: TGTGCCATCAGTGAGTCGGCAGGAACCAACTATGGCTACACCTTC. V and J are TRBV10-3 and TRBJ1-2; the D is unclear. CDR3 length equals 15 residues. Trimming shortened V by 0 bases and J by 2 bases, and 10 bases separated the two germline ends. The germline V gene encodes CDR1 ENHRY and CDR2 SYGVKD.

This rearrangement joins TRBV7-2 to TRBJ1-3; D remains ambiguous. The germline V gene encodes CDR1 SGHTA and CDR2 FQGNSA. Trimming cost V 1 base and J 3 bases, with 10 bases left between them. The CDR3 runs to 15 residues. The CDR3 coding sequence is TGTGCCAGCAGCTTAGGCTCTCAGGTTGGAAACACCATATATTTT. Protein sequence: CASSLGSQVGNTIYF.

This clone was seen only once. Relative to the germline gene, one junction end is altered; a read error may explain this. The chain links TRBV18 to TRBJ2-1, with unresolved D. Per germline, CDR1 KGHSH and CDR2 LQKENI. This CDR3 has 13 amino acids. The CDR3 region has the DNA TGTGCCAGCGCACCGTACCGGTTCAATGAGCAGTTCTTC. As protein: CASAPYRFNEQFF.

The rearrangement links TRBV11-3 to TRBJ2-3; D possibly corresponds to TRBD2 (5 bases). The CDR3 has 15 residues. Germline V gene data show CDR1 as SGHNT and CDR2 as YENEEA. The germline V and J ends were trimmed by 1 base and 2 bases, with 10 bases remaining between them. Here the CDR3 reads CASSLVAAVTDTQYF. DNA of the CDR3: TGTGCCAGCAGCTTAGTGGCAGCGGTCACAGATACGCAGTATTTT.

The rearrangement uses TRBV5-1 and TRBJ1-2; 7 bases are shared with TRBD1. The CDR3 totals 15 residues. Trimming cost V 0 bases and J 5 bases; bases outside gene matches: 7. The germline gives CDR1 SGHRS, CDR2 YFSETQ. CDR3 in DNA: TGCGCCAGCAGCTTGGGGACAGGATCTTTTTATGGCTACACCTTC. Amino acid sequence: CASSLGTGSFYGYTF.

J is TRBJ2-7 and V is TRBV5-4, with D maybe TRBD2 (7 bases). The V gene lost 2 bases and the J gene lost 2 bases, with 11 bases spanning the gap. The V gene's germline CDR1 is SGHNT and CDR2 YYREEE (reference sequence). This CDR3 is built from 14 residues. CDR3 sequence reads: CASSLAGQAYEQYF. The CDR3 DNA reads as TGTGCCAGCAGCTTAGCGGGACAAGCCTACGAGCAGTACTTC.

The chain carries TRBV10-1 and TRBJ2-7; TRBD2 might be the D (6 bases). Germline V gene data show CDR1 as WNHNN and CDR2 as SYGVQD (reference sequence). CDR3 size: 14 residues. V was shortened by 4 bases and J by 0 bases, with 10 bases between the two germline ends. DNA of the CDR3: TGCGCCAGCAGTGCGGGCGGGGCCTCCTACGAGCAGTACTTC. Its protein is CASSAGGASYEQYF.

The chain joins TRBV10-1 to TRBJ1-5; D call uncertain. Trimming cost V 7 bases and J 3 bases, with 10 bases left between them. This CDR3 is 13 amino acids long. CDR1 and CDR2 (germline): WNHNN, SYGVQD (reference sequence). The CDR3 nucleotides read TGCGCCAGCATAAACGGTTCCAATCAGCCCCAGCATTTT. It is translated as CASINGSNQPQHF.

The sample holds a few counts of this clone. The chain is built from TRBV6-1 and TRBJ2-1, with D possibly TRBD2 on 5 matching bases. Trimming removed 7 bases at V and 7 bases at J, with 14 bases between. The CDR3 is 13 residues long. Looked up from germline, CDR1 is MNHNS and CDR2 is SASEGT. The CDR3 nucleotides read TGTGCCAGCACCGAACGGGGATATAATGAGCAGTTCTTC. Its protein product is CASTERGYNEQFF.

This clone has more than one count but fewer than ten. The V gene is TRBV19, the J gene TRBJ2-7; 11 nucleotides align to TRBD1. Germline CDR1 LNHDA, CDR2 SQIVND (reference sequence). The ends lost 4 bases at V and 3 bases at J; junction bases unmatched: 2. This CDR3 has 14 residues. In nucleotides, the CDR3 is TGTGCCAGTAGTACAGGGACAGGGGGCTACGAGCAGTACTTC. Its protein product is CASSTGTGGYEQYF. Full variable domain (missing parts from reference TRBV19 and TRBJ2-7): DGGITQSPKYLFRKEGQNVTLSCEQNLNHDAMYWYRQDPGQGLRLIYYSQIVNDFQKGDIAEGYSVSREKKESFPLTVTSAQKNPTAFYLCASSTGTGGYEQYFGPGTRLTVT.

The chain has TRBV7-9 and TRBJ1-4; 8 nucleotides match TRBD1. Trimming at V came to 4 bases and at J to 7 bases, leaving 5 bases not matched to a gene. The germline V gene encodes CDR1 SEHNR and CDR2 FQNEAQ (reference sequence). This CDR3 spans 14 amino acids. The CDR3 region has the DNA TGTGCCAGCAGCTGGAGGACAGGGAGTGAAAAACTGTTTTTT. Translated, it gives CASSWRTGSEKLFF. Complete variable domain (other parts from reference TRBV7-9 and TRBJ1-4): DTGVSQNPRHKITKRGQNVTFRCDPISEHNRLYWYRQTLGQGPEFLTYFQNEAQLEKSRLLSDRFSAERPKGSFSTLEIQRTEQGDSAMYLCASSWRTGSEKLFFGSGTQLSVL.

This clone was detected a few times. This chain links TRBV28 with TRBJ2-7; 8 bases line up with TRBD2. V was pared by 6 bases and J by 3 bases, with 4 bases of the junction left unmatched. The length of the CDR3 is 13 residues. Per germline, CDR1 MDHEN and CDR2 SYDVKM. The CDR3 region is CASRAGGFYEQYF. As DNA, the CDR3 is TGTGCCAGCAGGGCGGGGGGCTTCTACGAGCAGTACTTC.

The V gene is TRBV28, the J gene TRBJ1-1; unclear D gene. With 1 base removed from V and 0 bases from J, the gap between germline ends came to 3 bases. The CDR3 has 13 amino acids. The germline V gene has CDR1 MDHEN and CDR2 SYDVKM. The CDR3 bases are TGTGCCAGCAGTTTATCTCTGAACACTGAAGCTTTCTTT. Translated, it gives CASSLSLNTEAFF.

The chain recombines TRBV28 with TRBJ1-3, with 7 bases matching TRBD1. The germline V gene has CDR1 MDHEN and CDR2 SYDVKM. J lost 5 bases, V lost 4 bases, and 8 bases had no gene match. The CDR3 loop spans 15 amino acids. The CDR3 sequence: CASSSPRTGRNTIYF. The CDR3 DNA reads TGTGCCAGCAGTTCCCCGAGGACAGGTCGAAACACCATATATTTT.

CDR3 sequence (DNA): TGTGCCAGCAGTCGCGAGGGGGCAAACACCATATATTTT. Translation: CASSREGANTIYF. The genes are TRBV28 and TRBJ1-3; TRBD1 matches 7 bases. In germline, CDR1 is MDHEN, CDR2 SYDVKM. The V segment lost 5 bases and the J segment 6 bases; nucleotides outside the gene matches: 4. This CDR3 has 13 amino acids.

This clone was counted between two and nine times. The gene calls are TRBV28 and TRBJ2-7; D is unresolved. Deletions cut 2 bases from V and 0 bases from J, with 8 bases between. The CDR3 covers 14 residues. Germline V gene lookup returns CDR1 MDHEN and CDR2 SYDVKM. CDR3 in DNA: TGTGCCAGCAGTTTAGCGGCTAGCTCCTACGAGCAGTACTTC. Encoded protein: CASSLAASSYEQYF.

The chain has TRBV11-2 and TRBJ1-2; 7 bases agree with TRBD1. The CDR3 runs to 19 residues. V dropped 0 bases and J dropped 8; count of bases not matched to a gene: 21. In germline, CDR1 is SGHAT, CDR2 FQNNGV. The CDR3 protein is CASSLDPRDSRFVKGGYTF. The CDR3 coding sequence is TGTGCCAGCAGCTTAGACCCCCGGGACAGTCGTTTTGTAAAAGGCGGCTACACCTTC.

The chain carries TRBV9 and TRBJ2-1; TRBD2 might be the D (7 bases). This CDR3 contains 16 residues. CDR1 and CDR2 (germline): SGDLS, YYNGEE. V lost 4 bases and J 0 bases, leaving 14 bases between the germline ends. DNA for the CDR3: TGTGCCAGCAGCTTAGGCGGGGGCCTCTCCTACAATGAGCAGTTCTTC. Translating it yields CASSLGGGLSYNEQFF. The full variable domain, its missing parts supplied by reference TRBV9 and TRBJ2-1, is DSGVTQTPKHLITATGQRVTLRCSPRSGDLSVYWYQQSLDQGLQFLIQYYNGEERAKGNILERFSAQQFPDLHSELNLSSLELGDSALYFCASSLGGGLSYNEQFFGPGTRLTVL.

The gene calls are TRBV27 and TRBJ1-6; TRBD1 agrees at 8 bases. The CDR3 sequence is 14 residues long. CDR1 and CDR2 (germline): MNHEY, SMNVEV (reference sequence). V lost 8 bases to trimming and J lost 9 bases; unmatched junction nucleotides: 9. This CDR3 is CASSTRGRVSPLHF. The CDR3 bases are TGTGCCAGCTCCACCAGGGGGCGCGTTTCACCCCTCCACTTT.

This clone came up a few times. This chain links TRBV28 with TRBJ1-2; 8 bases fit TRBD1. The CDR3 extends over 13 amino acids. The germline CDR1 and CDR2 sequences are MDHEN and SYDVKM. The V gene end was trimmed by 2 bases and the J gene end by 8 bases; junction bases not matched to a gene: 4. This CDR3 is CASSLPGQGGYTF. The CDR3 DNA follows: TGTGCCAGCAGTTTACCCGGACAGGGAGGCTACACCTTC.

DNA of the CDR3: TGCGCCAGCACCCGCCGTCAGTTCGTATTAAACACCATATATTTT. Encoded protein: CASTRRQFVLNTIYF. The chain joins TRBV10-1 to TRBJ1-3, with D hard to call. The germline V gene has CDR1 WNHNN and CDR2 SYGVQD (reference sequence). The length of the CDR3 is 15 residues. V was pared by 7 bases and J by 6 bases, with 19 bases between.

The chain recombines TRBV4-3 with TRBJ1-1; 7 bases are a match to TRBD1. Looked up from germline, CDR1 is LGHNA and CDR2 is YSLEER. Trimming removed 1 base from V and 1 base from J; junction bases left unmatched: 12. The CDR3 is 18 amino acids. CDR3 region: CASSQAHGQAVGNTEAFF. CDR3 bases: TGCGCCAGCAGCCAAGCTCACGGACAGGCTGTGGGGAACACTGAAGCTTTCTTT.

The rearrangement joins TRBV28 to TRBJ1-6, with 7 bases fitting TRBD1. CDR1 is MDHEN and CDR2 is SYDVKM in the germline V gene. Losses at the gene ends were 6 bases for V and 8 bases for J; bases not matched to a gene: 7. CDR3 length: 14 amino acids. The CDR3 spells CASRAGTAYSPLHF. As DNA, the CDR3 is TGTGCCAGCAGAGCCGGGACAGCCTATTCACCCCTCCACTTT.

J is TRBJ1-1 and V is TRBV4-2; tentatively, D is TRBD1 (6 bases). The CDR3 totals 14 residues. Germline V gene data show CDR1 as LGHNA and CDR2 as YNFKEQ. V was pared by 0 bases and J by 5 bases, with 10 bases between. CDR3 in DNA: TGTGCCAGCAGCCAAGATGGGGGCCGGACTGAAGCTTTCTTT. Protein: CASSQDGGRTEAFF.